These 30 T cell receptor beta chains came from one sample sequenced in a study of T cells after posttransplantation cyclophosphamide. Treatment was busulfan-fludarabine conditioning, a marrow graft, and cyclophosphamide on days +3 and +4. Some clones are missing from TCRdb's copy, which holds only in-frame ones; the method was immunoSEQ multiplex PCR. The sample presents thousands of clones, none singletons. The sample here was PBMCs, taken after allogeneic stem cell transplant with posttransplant cyclophosphamide. The source of these receptors is a male patient in his 50s who received an allogeneic stem cell transplant from an unrelated donor, was CMV-positive, and had acute GVHD only. A subset of T cells may come from the graft donor.

The table lists this clone with many counts. This chain connects TRBV12-5 to TRBJ2-1, with 8 bases aligning to TRBD2. Per the germline V gene, CDR1 is LGHNT and CDR2 is FRNRAP. CDR3 size: 18 residues. V trimming: 0 bases; J trimming: 3 bases; junction bases outside the gene matches: 10. The chain's CDR3 is CASGLVTSAFFDYNEQFF. The CDR3 DNA follows: TGTGCTAGTGGTTTGGTGACTAGCGCCTTCTTCGACTACAATGAGCAGTTCTTC.

This clone was recorded at least ten times. The CDR3 nucleotides are TGTGCCAGCAGCTTAGGGTACGGCGCCCTAGCGGTTTACAATGAGCAGTTCTTC. Its protein is CASSLGYGALAVYNEQFF. The chain is built from TRBV7-9 and TRBJ2-1; TRBD2 matches 7 bases. Germline CDR1 is SEHNR and CDR2 is FQNEAQ (reference sequence). This CDR3 is 18 amino acids long. J gave up 4 bases and V 1 base, and 13 bases lay outside the gene matches.

The table lists this clone with many counts. The chain is built from TRBV10-1 and TRBJ1-5; a weak D match, TRBD1 (5 bases). The germline gives CDR1 WNHNN, CDR2 SYGVQD (reference sequence). V was pared by 10 bases and J by 0 bases, with 31 bases between. The CDR3 runs to 20 residues. The CDR3, as DNA: TGCGCCACCAGGAGGGACTGCCGCCAGGAAGCTGCTTATAGCAATCAGCCCCAGCATTTT. Its protein product is CATRRDCRQEAAYSNQPQHF.

This clone was detected only a few times. This rearrangement joins TRBV9 to TRBJ2-1; perhaps TRBD1 as D (5 bases). The length of the CDR3 is 14 residues. With 0 bases removed from V and 7 bases from J, the gap between germline ends came to 11 bases. The germline V gene encodes CDR1 SGDLS and CDR2 YYNGEE. The CDR3 nucleotides are TGTGCCAGCAGCGTAGAAGCAGGGAATAATGAGCAGTTCTTC. This translates into CASSVEAGNNEQFF.

This clone showed up many times. The chain links TRBV5-5 to TRBJ1-1, with 9 positions matching TRBD1. J gave up 3 bases and V 3 bases, and 6 bases lay outside the gene matches. Germline assignment: CDR1 SGHKS and CDR2 YYEKEE (reference sequence). The CDR3 is 15 amino acids. CDR3 in DNA: TGTGCCAGCAGCTGGGGGACAGGGCTGGACACTGAAGCTTTCTTT. It yields the protein CASSWGTGLDTEAFF.

This clone appeared many times. J is TRBJ1-2 and V is TRBV9; 11 bases are shared with TRBD1. There are 16 residues in the CDR3. V lost 4 bases and J lost 5; bases outside the gene matches: 10. In germline, CDR1 is SGDLS, CDR2 YYNGEE. CDR3 sequence (DNA): TGTGCCAGCAGCCCCACGGACAGGGGGCAATGGTATGGCTACACCTTC. As protein: CASSPTDRGQWYGYTF.

This clone was counted a few times. The chain joins TRBV28 to TRBJ2-7, with 12 nucleotides matching TRBD2. This CDR3 has 15 amino acids. The J segment lost 3 bases and the V segment lost 4 bases, leaving 4 bases of the junction unmatched. Germline assignment: CDR1 MDHEN and CDR2 SYDVKM. In DNA form, the CDR3 reads TGTGCCAGCAGTTCCCGGACTAGCGGGAACTACGAGCAGTACTTC. Translating it yields CASSSRTSGNYEQYF.

In its sample, this clone was seen a few times. The chain employs TRBV11-1 and TRBJ2-5; 11 bases line up with TRBD2. Germline trimming cut 5 bases from V and 1 base from J; bases unmatched to any gene: 6. The germline gives CDR1 SGHAT, CDR2 FQDESV (reference sequence). The CDR3 spans 16 residues. The CDR3 here is CASSQGLAEPQETQYF. CDR3 sequence (DNA): TGTGCCAGCAGCCAGGGACTAGCGGAACCCCAAGAGACCCAGTACTTC.

This clone was seen a few times. Written as DNA, the CDR3 is TGTGCCAGCAGTTACTACAGGGAAGGAGAGACCCAGTACTTC. Residues: CASSYYREGETQYF. The chain uses TRBV6-5 and TRBJ2-5, with D possibly being TRBD1 (6 bases). Trimming removed 1 base from V and 4 bases from J, with 10 bases in between. There are 14 residues in the CDR3. CDR1 MNHEY and CDR2 SVGAGI come from the germline V gene.

Sample share makes this clone medium-sized. The chain carries TRBV28 and TRBJ2-2; D is unclear. Trimming shortened V by 5 bases and J by 6 bases, and 13 bases separated the two germline ends. The CDR3 runs to 14 residues. In germline, CDR1 is MDHEN, CDR2 SYDVKM. The CDR3 bases are TGTGCCAGCAGTCAAACCAGTGCCTCCGGGGAGCTGTTTTTT. Translation gives CASSQTSASGELFF.

This clone was picked up many times. The CDR3 DNA reads TGTGCCAGCAGTTACTCGACGGGTATCGCTGAAGCTTTCTTT. Protein sequence: CASSYSTGIAEAFF. V is TRBV6-5 and J is TRBJ1-1; D unclear. This CDR3 is built from 14 residues. CDR1 is MNHEY, CDR2 SVGAGI, per germline. V shed 0 bases and J shed 6 bases, with 11 bases lying between them.

V usage is TRBV7-9 and J usage is TRBJ2-5; 7 bases align to TRBD1. The CDR3 totals 18 residues. CDR1 and CDR2 from the germline V gene are SEHNR and FQNEAQ (reference sequence). After removal of 4 bases from V and 5 bases from J, the junction contained 19 bases not matched to a gene. DNA for the CDR3: TGTGCCAGCAGCTCCATTGAGGGGGCTACGGTTCTACAGGAGACCCAGTACTTC. This sequence encodes CASSSIEGATVLQETQYF.

By sample fraction, this clone is large. The same CDR3 arises from other DNA sequences in this sample as well. V is TRBV14 and J is TRBJ2-1; 9 bases match TRBD1. Per the germline V gene, CDR1 is SGHDN and CDR2 is FVKESK. The CDR3 length is 16 residues. V trimming: 1 base; J trimming: 5 bases; junction bases outside the gene matches: 6. The CDR3 nucleotides are TGTGCCAGCAGCCAAGTACCGGGACAGGGAGACAATGAGCAGTTCTTC. It yields the protein CASSQVPGQGDNEQFF. Complete variable domain (other parts from reference TRBV14 and TRBJ2-1): EAGVTQFPSHSVIEKGQTVTLRCDPISGHDNLYWYRRVMGKEIKFLLHFVKESKQDESGMPNNRFLAERTGGTYSTLKVQPAELEDSGVYFCASSQVPGQGDNEQFFGPGTRLTVL.

This clone was seen only a few times. The chain combines TRBV30 with TRBJ1-2, with a weak D call TRBD1 (6 bases). CDR1 is GTSNPN, CDR2 SVGIG, per germline (reference sequence). The V and J ends lost 1 base and 4 bases respectively, with 16 bases between them. The CDR3 is made up of 15 amino acids. CDR3 in amino acids: CAWSGAGRGGYGYTF. The DNA of the CDR3 is TGTGCCTGGAGTGGGGCGGGTAGAGGGGGCTATGGCTACACCTTC.

The chain is built from TRBV6-6 and TRBJ1-6; D perhaps matches TRBD1 (6 bases). Between the trimmed V and J ends, which lost 4 bases and 7 bases, there was a span of 14 bases. From germline, CDR1 is MNHNY and CDR2 SVGAGI (reference sequence). This CDR3 comprises 15 residues. For the CDR3, the DNA is TGTGCCAGCAGTTCCATCGGGACACAAAATTCACCCCTCCACTTT. Amino acids: CASSSIGTQNSPLHF.

This clone was seen many times. V is TRBV28 and J is TRBJ2-1, with TRBD2 matching 13 bases. V lost 4 bases and J lost 8; bases outside the gene matches: 5. CDR3 length: 15 residues. Looked up from germline, CDR1 is MDHEN and CDR2 is SYDVKM. For the CDR3, the DNA is TGTGCCAGCAGTTCGACTAGCGGGAGGAGCTATGAGCAGTTCTTC. It translates to CASSSTSGRSYEQFF. Supplemented by reference TRBV28 and TRBJ2-1, the full variable domain reads DVKVTQSSRYLVKRTGEKVFLECVQDMDHENMFWYRQDPGLGLRLIYFSYDVKMKEKGDIPEGYSVSREKKERFSLILESASTNQTSMYLCASSSTSGRSYEQFFGPGTRLTVL.

At least ten counts were recorded for this clone. This sequence joins TRBV5-4 and TRBJ2-1, with a possible D match to TRBD2 (6 bases). The CDR3 extends over 16 amino acids. V was cut by 0 bases and J by 4 bases, with 14 bases left in between. Germline CDR1 reads SGHNT; CDR2 reads YYREEE (reference sequence). Here the CDR3 DNA reads TGTGCCAGCAGCTTGGGTCTGGCGGGAAATTACAATGAGCAGTTCTTC. This translates into CASSLGLAGNYNEQFF.

This clone was observed a handful of times. The chain combines TRBV27 with TRBJ1-1, with a possible D match to TRBD1 (5 bases). Germline lookup yields CDR1 MNHEY and CDR2 SMNVEV (reference sequence). CDR3 size: 14 residues. V lost 5 bases and J lost 7, with 17 bases in between. The chain's CDR3 is CASSLHRIGDEAFF. The CDR3 bases are TGTGCCAGCAGTCTTCACAGGATTGGGGATGAAGCTTTCTTT.

At least ten counts were recorded for this clone. The rearrangement joins TRBV2 to TRBJ2-7; tentative D call: TRBD1 (5 bases). CDR3 size: 14 residues. Trimming took 1 base from V and 2 from J, leaving 9 bases between them. Per the germline V gene, CDR1 is SNHLY and CDR2 is FYNNEI. The CDR3, as DNA: TGTGCCAGCAGTGAAGACAGGAAAGCCTACGAGCAGTACTTC. Encoded protein: CASSEDRKAYEQYF. Supplemented by reference TRBV2 and TRBJ2-7, the full variable domain reads EPEVTQTPSHQVTQMGQEVILRCVPISNHLYFYWYRQILGQKVEFLVSFYNNEISEKSEIFDDQFSVERPDGSNFTLKIRSTKLEDSAMYFCASSEDRKAYEQYFGPGTRLTVT.

This clone showed up just a few times. The V call is TRBV11-2, the J call TRBJ2-7, with TRBD1 identical over 8 bases. The trim removed 0 bases at V and 5 bases at J, leaving 6 bases unmatched. The CDR3 consists of 15 residues. CDR1 and CDR2 from the germline V gene are SGHAT and FQNNGV. This CDR3 reads CASSLDGTGHNEQYF. The CDR3 DNA follows: TGTGCCAGCAGCTTAGACGGGACAGGCCATAACGAGCAGTACTTC.

In this sample, this clone turned up many times. V and J are TRBV4-1 and TRBJ1-1; D not certain. The V gene lost 1 base and the J gene lost 7 bases, with 13 bases spanning the gap. Germline V CDR1 and CDR2: MGHRA, YSYEKL. This CDR3 is 14 amino acids long. CDR3 protein: CASSQVGPPGEAFF. Here the CDR3 DNA reads TGCGCCAGCAGCCAAGTTGGCCCTCCGGGTGAAGCTTTCTTT.

The table lists this clone with many counts. The gene calls are TRBV28 and TRBJ2-7; 10 nucleotides align to TRBD2. In germline, CDR1 is MDHEN, CDR2 SYDVKM. This CDR3 is 13 amino acids long. V trimming: 10 bases; J trimming: 1 base; junction bases outside the gene matches: 4. The DNA of the CDR3 is TGTGCCATCAATAGCGGGAGGTCCTACGAGCAGTACTTC. Encoded protein: CAINSGRSYEQYF.

This clone was counted ten times or more. The CDR3 loop reads CASSVSGGLNTEAFF. CDR3 DNA: TGTGCCAGCAGCGTTTCAGGGGGATTGAACACTGAAGCTTTCTTT. V gene TRBV7-2 combines with J gene TRBJ1-1; 7 positions match TRBD1. V gave up 5 bases and J gave up 0 bases; unmatched junction bases: 6. This CDR3 is built from 15 residues. Looked up from germline, CDR1 is SGHTA and CDR2 is FQGNSA.

This clone was seen only a few times. The chain carries TRBV4-2 and TRBJ2-3, with D hard to call. The V end was cut by 4 bases, the J end by 3 bases, with 11 bases between. CDR3 length: 14 residues. Per the germline V gene, CDR1 is LGHNA and CDR2 is YNFKEQ. The chain's CDR3 is CASSPLWATDTQYF. In DNA form, the CDR3 reads TGTGCCAGCAGCCCCCTTTGGGCTACAGATACGCAGTATTTT.

The sample holds many counts of this clone. The chain combines TRBV10-3 with TRBJ2-3, with 9 positions matching TRBD2. Germline values: CDR1 ENHRY, CDR2 SYGVKD. This CDR3 is 16 amino acids long. V gave up 4 bases and J gave up 5 bases; unmatched junction bases: 10. Written as DNA, the CDR3 is TGTGCCATCAGTGGCTTTGCGGGGGGGCGCGGAGATACGCAGTATTTT. This codes for CAISGFAGGRGDTQYF.

This clone has at least ten counts. The CDR3 loop reads CASSLFPRTGADEQYF. Written as DNA, the CDR3 is TGTGCCAGTAGCCTCTTTCCCCGGACAGGGGCGGACGAGCAGTACTTC. V and J are TRBV19 and TRBJ2-7; 9 positions agree with TRBD1. V trimming: 6 bases; J trimming: 5 bases; junction bases outside the gene matches: 14. Germline assignment: CDR1 LNHDA and CDR2 SQIVND (reference sequence). The CDR3 sequence is 16 residues long.

This clone was seen many times. The V and J genes are TRBV2 and TRBJ2-7; no firm D call. Trimming took 4 bases from V and 7 from J, leaving 14 bases between them. Germline V gives CDR1 SNHLY, CDR2 FYNNEI. The CDR3 runs to 13 residues. The CDR3 here is CASSAAATGEQYF. The CDR3 region has the DNA TGTGCCAGCAGTGCCGCGGCAACCGGGGAGCAGTACTTC.

This clone came up many times. V is TRBV7-2 and J is TRBJ1-5; 7 positions agree with TRBD1. In germline, CDR1 is SGHTA, CDR2 FQGNSA. J was trimmed by 4 bases and V by 4 bases; bases with no gene match: 4. This CDR3 has 14 residues. The CDR3 here is CASSSRQGNQPQHF. In nucleotides, the CDR3 is TGTGCCAGCAGCTCCCGACAGGGTAATCAGCCCCAGCATTTT.

At least ten counts were recorded for this clone. The V call is TRBV5-1, the J call TRBJ2-7, with TRBD2 matching 11 bases. This CDR3 spans 15 amino acids. Germline CDR1 SGHRS, CDR2 YFSETQ. The ends lost 3 bases at V and 6 bases at J; junction bases unmatched: 8. The CDR3 sequence: CASSSLLAGESEQYF. In nucleotides, the CDR3 is TGCGCCAGCAGCTCCTTACTAGCGGGAGAGAGCGAGCAGTACTTC.

In its sample, this clone was seen many times. V is TRBV6-5 and J is TRBJ2-7; TRBD1 aligns across 8 bases. Trimming removed 7 bases from V and 3 bases from J; junction bases left unmatched: 5. The CDR3 is 13 residues long. Looked up from germline, CDR1 is MNHEY and CDR2 is SVGAGI. The CDR3 sequence is CASTKGQDYEQYF. The CDR3 coding sequence is TGTGCCAGCACCAAGGGACAGGACTACGAGCAGTACTTC.